This TCR beta chain came from a study of graft-versus-host responses after intestinal transplantation. For the study at large: Tacrolimus and steroids were given for about 3 years to all recipients after anti-thymocyte globulin induction. Notes on the study in general: Researchers found GvH clones in recipient marrow, and some showed up first in ileum or blood. Peak circulating GvH clone levels tracked with early post-transplant HvG declines.

This CDR3 region has 16 residues. Germline V gives CDR1 SGHNT, CDR2 YENEEA. The repertoire was sequenced with immunoSEQ multiplex PCR; TCRdb's copy has only in-frame clones and lacks some. This repertoire shows 90,000 to 130,000 clones, approximately 92% found once; its top ten account for roughly 0.5%. Concerning this clone: The antigen is not known.

The sequencing used unstimulated CD8+ T cells sorted from spleen or lymph node cells, collected before intestinal transplant. This receptor was obtained from a human donor who received an intestinal transplant. The V gene is TRBV11-3, the J gene TRBJ2-5, with 12 bases identical to TRBD2. The J call is doubtful: the DNA matches TRBJ2-7 better. In DNA form, the CDR3 reads TGTGCCAGCAGCCTCAGGACTAGCGGGGCTAGCGACGAGCAGTACTTC. Translating gives CASSLRTSGASDEQYF.